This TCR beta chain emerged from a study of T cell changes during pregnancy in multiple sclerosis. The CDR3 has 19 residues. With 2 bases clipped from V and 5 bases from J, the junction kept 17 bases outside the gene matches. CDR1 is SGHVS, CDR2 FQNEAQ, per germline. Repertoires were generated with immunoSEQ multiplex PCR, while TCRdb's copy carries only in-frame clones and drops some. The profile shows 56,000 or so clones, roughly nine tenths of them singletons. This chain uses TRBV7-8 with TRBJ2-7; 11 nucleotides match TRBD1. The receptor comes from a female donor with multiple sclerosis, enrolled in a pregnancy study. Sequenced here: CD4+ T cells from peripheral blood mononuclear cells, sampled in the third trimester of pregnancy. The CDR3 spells CASSLWGFGTGGISDEQYF. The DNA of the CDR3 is TGTGCCAGCAGCTTATGGGGGTTCGGGACAGGGGGTATTTCGGACGAGCAGTACTTC. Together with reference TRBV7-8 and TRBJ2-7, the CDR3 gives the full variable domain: GAGVSQSPRYKVAKRGQDVALRCDPISGHVSLFWYQQALGQGPEFLTYFQNEAQLDKSGLPSDRFFAERPEGSVSTLKIQRTQQEDSAVYLCASSLWGFGTGGISDEQYFGPGTRLTVT.